This T cell receptor beta chain derives from a study of blood T cell repertoires in COVID-19. CDR1 and CDR2 from the germline V gene are LGHDT and YNNKEL (reference sequence). The CDR3 contains 14 residues. V dropped 4 bases and J dropped 5; count of bases not matched to a gene: 6. The sample holds one count of this clone. Sequencing was performed with immunoSEQ multiplex PCR; in TCRdb, only in-frame clones are kept and a portion is missing. The sample comprises over 400,000 clones, around nine tenths of which are singletons, and under 9.5% rests with the top ten. The source material was PBMCs or T cells enriched from blood (not recorded which). The chain employs TRBV3-1 (or the pseudogene TRBV3-2) and TRBJ1-2, with 8 positions matching TRBD1. The sequence came from a woman in her sixties or seventies who had recovered from COVID-19. In DNA, the CDR3 is TGTGCCAGCAGCCGGGGACAGGCCCTATATGGCTACACCTTC. The encoded protein is CASSRGQALYGYTF.